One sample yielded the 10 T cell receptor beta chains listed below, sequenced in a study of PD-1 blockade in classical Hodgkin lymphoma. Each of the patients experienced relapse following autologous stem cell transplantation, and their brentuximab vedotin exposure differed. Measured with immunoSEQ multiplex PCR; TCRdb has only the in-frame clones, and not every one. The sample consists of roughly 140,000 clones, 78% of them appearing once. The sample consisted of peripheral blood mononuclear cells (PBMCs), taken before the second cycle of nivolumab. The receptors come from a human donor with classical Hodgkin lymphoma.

CDR3 in DNA: TGTGCCAGCAGCTTTGGGGCAGGGGGCGCGAACTATGGCTACACCTTC. Translation gives CASSFGAGGANYGYTF. The chain employs TRBV5-4 and TRBJ1-2, with 8 nucleotides matching TRBD1. Germline assignment: CDR1 SGHNT and CDR2 YYREEE (reference sequence). The ends lost 2 bases at V and 2 bases at J; junction bases unmatched: 8. This CDR3 is 16 amino acids long.

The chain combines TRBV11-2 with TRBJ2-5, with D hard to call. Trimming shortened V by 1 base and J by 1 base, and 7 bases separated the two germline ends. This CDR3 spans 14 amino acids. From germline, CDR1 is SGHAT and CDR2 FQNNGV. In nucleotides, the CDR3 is TGTGCCAGCAGCTTAGGCTCGCTCCAAGAGACCCAGTACTTC. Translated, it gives CASSLGSLQETQYF. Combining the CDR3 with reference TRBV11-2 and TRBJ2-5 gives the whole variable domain EAGVAQSPRYKIIEKRQSVAFWCNPISGHATLYWYQQILGQGPKLLIQFQNNGVVDDSQLPKDRFSAERLKGVDSTLKIQPAKLEDSAVYLCASSLGSLQETQYFGPGTRLLVL.

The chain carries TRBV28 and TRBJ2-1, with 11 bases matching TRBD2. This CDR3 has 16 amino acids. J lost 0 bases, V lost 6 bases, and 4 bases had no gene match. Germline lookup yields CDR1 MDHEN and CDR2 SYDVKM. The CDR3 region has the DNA TGTGCCAGCAGAGGGACTAGCGGTCCCTCCTACAATGAGCAGTTCTTC. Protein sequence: CASRGTSGPSYNEQFF.

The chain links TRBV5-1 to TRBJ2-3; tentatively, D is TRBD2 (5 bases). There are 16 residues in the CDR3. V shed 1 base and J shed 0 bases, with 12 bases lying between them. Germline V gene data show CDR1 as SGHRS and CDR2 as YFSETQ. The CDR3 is CASSLRLASSTDTQYF. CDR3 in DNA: TGCGCCAGCAGCTTGCGGCTCGCTAGCAGCACAGATACGCAGTATTTT.

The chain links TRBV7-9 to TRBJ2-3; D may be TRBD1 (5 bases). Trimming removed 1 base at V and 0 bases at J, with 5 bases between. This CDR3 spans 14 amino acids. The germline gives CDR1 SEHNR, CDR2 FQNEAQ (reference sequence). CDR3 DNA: TGTGCCAGCAGCTTAGAGGGGAGCACAGATACGCAGTATTTT. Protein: CASSLEGSTDTQYF.

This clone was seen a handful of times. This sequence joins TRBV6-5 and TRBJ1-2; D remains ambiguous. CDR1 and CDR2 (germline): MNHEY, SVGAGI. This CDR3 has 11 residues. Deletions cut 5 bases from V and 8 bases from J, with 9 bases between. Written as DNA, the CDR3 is TGTGCCAGCAGTGAAGGACGGGGCTACACCTTC. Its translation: CASSEGRGYTF.

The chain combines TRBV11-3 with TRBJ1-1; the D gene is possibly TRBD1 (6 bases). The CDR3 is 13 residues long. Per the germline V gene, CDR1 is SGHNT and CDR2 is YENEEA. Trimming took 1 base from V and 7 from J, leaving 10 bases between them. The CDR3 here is CASSLAPDSEAFF. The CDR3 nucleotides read TGTGCCAGCAGCTTAGCCCCGGACAGTGAAGCTTTCTTT.

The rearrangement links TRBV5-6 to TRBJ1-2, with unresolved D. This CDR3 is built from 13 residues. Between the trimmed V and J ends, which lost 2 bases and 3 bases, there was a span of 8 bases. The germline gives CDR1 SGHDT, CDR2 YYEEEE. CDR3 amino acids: CASSFTGDYGYTF. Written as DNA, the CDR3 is TGTGCCAGCAGCTTTACGGGAGACTATGGCTACACCTTC.

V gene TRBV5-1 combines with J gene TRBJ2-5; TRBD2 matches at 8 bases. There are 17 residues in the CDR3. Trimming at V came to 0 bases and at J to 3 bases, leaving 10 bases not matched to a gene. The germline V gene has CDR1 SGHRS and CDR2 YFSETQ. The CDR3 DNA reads TGCGCCAGCAGCTTGGTTGGCGGGGGGCCTCCCGAAGAGACCCAGTACTTC. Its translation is CASSLVGGGPPEETQYF.

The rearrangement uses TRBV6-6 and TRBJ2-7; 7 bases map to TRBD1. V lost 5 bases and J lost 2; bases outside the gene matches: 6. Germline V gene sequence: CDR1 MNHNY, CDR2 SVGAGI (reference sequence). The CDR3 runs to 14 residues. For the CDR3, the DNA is TGTGCCAGCAGTCAGACAGGGCCTACCTACGAGCAGTACTTC. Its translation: CASSQTGPTYEQYF.